A selection of T cell receptor beta chains follows, all from one sample in a study of blood T cell repertoires in COVID-19. The table came from immunoSEQ multiplex PCR; TCRdb's copy has only in-frame clones and leaves some out. This sample has 150,000 or so clones; roughly 80% occur once, and the top ten carry more than 2.5%. Source material: peripheral blood. The origin of the receptors is an elderly woman with acute or convalescent COVID-19. CDR3s include the opening cysteine and the closing phenylalanine or tryptophan. The D gene is left open where the match is weak. Some rows mark clone size as missing; the rest say once, few, many or name a class of expanded clone.

>few|TRBJ1-4|TRBV5-8|NA
TGTGCCAGCACCCCGGGAGGGCTAGTCAATGAAAAACTGTTTTTT
CASTPGGLVNEKLFF
>NA|TRBJ1-2|TRBV6-6|NA
TGTGCCAGCAGTGATAATCCCCGGGAAGTACCCTTC
CASSDNPREVPF
>NA|TRBJ1-2|TRBV13|NA
TGTGCCAGCAGCCTGAGCCCCAGGGTCGGGGGCTACACCTTC
CASSLSPRVGGYTF
>NA|TRBJ1-1|TRBV3-1/TRBV3-2|NA
TGTGCCAGCAGCGGGGCAGGGAGGGCTTTCTTT
CASSGAGRAFF
>NA|TRBJ2-5|TRBV13|TRBD2
TGTGCCAGCAGCTTCCGACTAGCGGGGCAAGAGACCCAGTACTTC
CASSFRLAGQETQYF
>NA|TRBJ1-1|TRBV5-1|TRBD1
TGCGCCAGCAGCTACGGGACAGGCAGGGGCACTGAAGCTTTCTTT
CASSYGTGRGTEAFF
>NA|TRBJ1-3|TRBV2|TRBD1
TGTGCCAGCCGCCCCGGAGGGACAGGATTCTCTGGAAACACCATATATTTT
CASRPGGTGFSGNTIYF
>once|TRBJ1-1|TRBV5-1|NA
TGCGCCAGCAGCTTGGCCCTGGGGCACACTGAAGCTTTCTTT
CASSLALGHTEAFF
>NA|TRBJ1-6|TRBV4-3|NA
TGCGCCAGCAGCCAAGATGCGGGGGCCTCGAGCTCCTATAATTCACCCCTCCACTTT
CASSQDAGASSSYNSPLHF
>NA|TRBJ2-7|TRBV30|NA
TGTGCCTGGAGTGTACCGACAGTAGGGGTAGTCGAGCAGTACTTC
CAWSVPTVGVVEQYF
>NA|TRBJ2-2|TRBV18|TRBD1
TGTGCCAGCTCCCCCGGGACAGCGAACACCGGGGAGCTGTTTTTT
CASSPGTANTGELFF
>NA|TRBJ2-7|TRBV13|TRBD1
TGTGCCAGCAGCTTTACCGGGACAGGGAGCTCCTACGAGCAGTACTTC
CASSFTGTGSSYEQYF
>NA|TRBJ2-3|TRBV11-1|NA
TGTGCCAGCAGCTTAGGGACTAGCACAGATACGCAGTATTTT
CASSLGTSTDTQYF
>NA|TRBJ1-5|TRBV4-2|TRBD1
TGTGCCAGCAGCCAAGATCCGGGACAGGGGGATCAGCCCCAGCATTTT
CASSQDPGQGDQPQHF
>NA|TRBJ1-2|TRBV5-4|TRBD1
TGTGCCAGCAGCTTGGTGGCGGGACAGGTTCTCTATGGCTACACCTTC
CASSLVAGQVLYGYTF
>few|TRBJ1-5|TRBV30|TRBD1
TGTGCCTGGAGCCCTGGACAGGGGTTTTGGCAGCCCCAGCATTTT
CAWSPGQGFWQPQHF
>few|TRBJ1-4|TRBV18|TRBD1
TGTGCCAGCTCGAGAGCCGGGACAGGGCGGGCAACTAATGAAAAACTGTTTTTT
CASSRAGTGRATNEKLFF
>NA|TRBJ1-5|TRBV6-2/TRBV6-3|NA
TGTGCCAGCAGTAGCAGGGTTTTTGTCAATCAGCCCCAGCATTTT
CASSSRVFVNQPQHF
>NA|TRBJ2-3|TRBV7-2|TRBD2
TGTGCCAGCAGGCCGCAGCGGGGTACAGATACGCAGTATTTT
CASRPQRGTDTQYF
>NA|TRBJ1-1|TRBV5-1|TRBD1
TGCGCCAGCAGCTTGAGACAGGGGGCCTTATTGAACACTGAAGCTTTCTTT
CASSLRQGALLNTEAFF
>NA|TRBJ1-2|TRBV6-1|TRBD1
TGTGCCAGCAGTGAAATGGGGACAGGGTGGGACTATGGCTACACCTTC
CASSEMGTGWDYGYTF
>NA|TRBJ1-1|TRBV9|NA
TGTGCCAGCAGCGGGACCCAGGGGTACACTGAAGCTTTCTTT
CASSGTQGYTEAFF
>NA|TRBJ1-6|TRBV9|NA
TGTGCCAGCAGCCGTGGTGGGGGCCCACCCCTCCACTTT
CASSRGGGPPLHF
>NA|TRBJ2-7|TRBV11-1|TRBD1
TGTGCCAGCAGCTTCTCGGGACAGGTCTACGAGCAGTACTTC
CASSFSGQVYEQYF
>NA|TRBJ2-1|TRBV6-5|TRBD2
TGTGCCAGCAGTCGGGGAGGGTTCGATGAGCAGTTCTTC
CASSRGGFDEQFF
>NA|TRBJ1-5|TRBV19|NA
TGTGCCAGTAGTATGGCGGGTATCGGCAGCAATCAGCCCCAGCATTTT
CASSMAGIGSNQPQHF
>few|TRBJ1-2|TRBV7-8|NA
TGTGCCAGCAGCCCACCGACAGGCACAAACTATGGCTACACCTTC
CASSPPTGTNYGYTF
>NA|TRBJ1-1|TRBV15|NA
TGTGCCATTCGCGGTGCGAGTGGGACTGAAGCTTTCTTT
CAIRGASGTEAFF
>NA|TRBJ1-1|TRBV7-2|NA
TGTGCCAGCAGCTTTTCGGGGATTGGGACTGAAGCTTTCTTT
CASSFSGIGTEAFF
>NA|TRBJ2-7|TRBV3-1/TRBV3-2|TRBD2
TGTGCCAGCAATAAATGGGGGGGGAAAAAGCAGTACTTC
CASNKWGGKKQYF
>NA|TRBJ1-2|TRBV5-1|NA
TGCGCCAGCAGCTTGGAACAGGGTCGGGGTGGCTACACCTTC
CASSLEQGRGGYTF
>NA|TRBJ2-3|TRBV6-5|NA
TGTGCCAGCCCCGCGGAGCGGACTAGCACAGATACGCAGTATTTT
CASPAERTSTDTQYF